These 20 T cell receptor beta chains originate from one sample sequenced in a study of T cells after posttransplantation cyclophosphamide. A marrow graft followed busulfan-fludarabine conditioning, with cyclophosphamide on days +3 and +4. TCRdb's copy holds only in-frame clones and misses some; the assay was immunoSEQ multiplex PCR. The data show over 10,000 clones, with none appearing a single time. The sequencing used PBMCs, collected after allogeneic stem cell transplant with posttransplant cyclophosphamide. Receptors were obtained from a female patient in her forties who received an allogeneic stem cell transplant from an unrelated donor, was CMV-positive, and had acute GVHD only. Some of the T cells might come from the graft donor.

This clone was counted ten times or more. CDR3 in amino acids: CASSSVGTLSRSEQYF. CDR3 nucleotide sequence: TGTGCCAGCAGTTCCGTCGGGACTCTAAGTCGGTCCGAGCAGTACTTC. This chain uses TRBV27 with TRBJ2-7, with TRBD2 as a possible D gene (6 bases). Trimming shortened V by 4 bases and J by 6 bases, and 22 bases separated the two germline ends. The CDR3 length is 16 residues. Germline-derived CDR1 and CDR2 are MNHEY and SMNVEV (reference sequence).

The table lists this clone with many counts. The CDR3 DNA follows: TGTGCCAGCAGCTCGACAGGGGGTGGAGAGACCCAGTACTTC. Translation: CASSSTGGGETQYF. The chain is built from TRBV7-9 and TRBJ2-5; the match to TRBD1 covers 9 bases. The CDR3 sequence is 14 residues long. Unmatched junction bases numbered 4, after V lost 4 bases and J lost 4 bases. In germline, CDR1 is SEHNR, CDR2 FQNEAQ (reference sequence).

CDR3 nucleotide sequence: TGTGCCAGCAGCCCAGCCCTCGGGACAGGGTCCTACGAGCAGTACTTC. Its protein is CASSPALGTGSYEQYF. The chain uses TRBV28 and TRBJ2-7, with 9 bases aligning to TRBD1. V lost 6 bases, J lost 1 base, and 10 bases stayed unmatched. The CDR3 consists of 16 residues. Germline V CDR1 and CDR2: MDHEN, SYDVKM.

This clone was detected ten times or more. V is TRBV7-4 and J is TRBJ2-1; possible D gene TRBD1, 5 bases. The germline V and J ends were trimmed by 6 bases and 3 bases, with 12 bases remaining between them. Germline V gene data show CDR1 as SGHVT and CDR2 as SQSDAQ. The length of the CDR3 is 14 residues. In DNA form, the CDR3 reads TGTGCCAGCAGAGACAGATATATCTACAATGAGCAGTTCTTC. Encoded protein: CASRDRYIYNEQFF.

This clone was recorded at least ten times. The chain combines TRBV9 with TRBJ2-6; D is perhaps TRBD1 (5 bases). In germline, CDR1 is SGDLS, CDR2 YYNGEE. CDR3 length equals 15 residues. V lost 1 base, J lost 4 bases, and 9 bases lay in between. The CDR3 spells CASSVSGWGANVLTF. The CDR3 nucleotides are TGTGCCAGCAGCGTATCAGGGTGGGGGGCCAACGTCCTGACTTTC.

This clone was counted at least ten times. The chain recombines TRBV5-6 with TRBJ2-7; 9 bases line up with TRBD1. The CDR3 runs to 15 residues. The V gene end was trimmed by 3 bases and the J gene end by 3 bases; junction bases not matched to a gene: 7. From germline, CDR1 is SGHDT and CDR2 YYEEEE. CDR3 amino acids: CASSSPGQGFYEQYF. DNA for the CDR3: TGTGCCAGCAGCTCCCCGGGACAGGGATTCTACGAGCAGTACTTC.

This clone was counted ten times or more. This chain joins TRBV5-8 and TRBJ2-1; 10 positions match TRBD2. V gave up 0 bases and J gave up 3 bases; unmatched junction bases: 6. Germline V lookup: CDR1 SGHTS, CDR2 YDEGEE. The CDR3 extends over 17 amino acids. CDR3 amino acids: CASSLVTSGASYNEQFF. The CDR3 region has the DNA TGTGCCAGCAGCTTGGTTACTAGCGGGGCCAGCTACAATGAGCAGTTCTTC.

The chain has TRBV27 and TRBJ1-5; the match to TRBD1 covers 9 bases. Trimming at V came to 4 bases and at J to 0 bases, leaving 7 bases not matched to a gene. The CDR3 totals 17 residues. Germline CDR1 reads MNHEY; CDR2 reads SMNVEV (reference sequence). Written as DNA, the CDR3 is TGTGCCAGCAGTTCGGGACAGGGTCTCTATAGCAATCAGCCCCAGCATTTT. Translating gives CASSSGQGLYSNQPQHF.

This clone came up many times. The chain carries TRBV2 and TRBJ2-3, with TRBD2 identical over 14 bases. The CDR3 is made up of 16 amino acids. V dropped 4 bases and J dropped 4; count of bases not matched to a gene: 4. CDR1 SNHLY and CDR2 FYNNEI come from the germline V gene. The chain's CDR3 is CASSAPTSGRADTQYF. The CDR3 coding sequence is TGTGCCAGCAGTGCACCGACTAGCGGGAGGGCAGATACGCAGTATTTT.

This clone was recorded many times. The V and J genes are TRBV6-8 and TRBJ1-5; 7 nucleotides agree with TRBD1. Per germline, CDR1 MNHGY and CDR2 SAAAGT. Trimming at V came to 0 bases and at J to 5 bases, leaving 4 bases not matched to a gene. The CDR3 consists of 15 residues. The CDR3 DNA reads as TGTGCCAGCAGTTACTCGAACAGGGGCTATCAGCCCCAGCATTTT. Its protein is CASSYSNRGYQPQHF.

The table lists this clone with many counts. J is TRBJ2-1 and V is TRBV6-5; the D gene is possibly TRBD2 (5 bases). This CDR3 spans 13 amino acids. Germline values: CDR1 MNHEY, CDR2 SVGAGI. Trimming left V 0 bases short and J 10 bases short, with 10 bases between. The CDR3 bases are TGTGCCAGCAGTTACTCTCGGGGTCGGGAGCAGTTCTTC. Translated, it gives CASSYSRGREQFF.

There are many counts of this clone. The chain employs TRBV9 and TRBJ1-1, with D uncertain. CDR1 and CDR2 (germline): SGDLS, YYNGEE. This CDR3 comprises 14 residues. Trimming took off 6 bases at V and 3 bases at J, with 15 bases between the two ends. The CDR3 here is CASTRTVIDTEAFF. CDR3 in DNA: TGTGCCAGCACACGAACAGTTATAGACACTGAAGCTTTCTTT.

This clone was counted at least ten times. The chain carries TRBV7-9 and TRBJ2-7; D gene ambiguous. V was trimmed by 3 bases and J by 0 bases, leaving 3 bases between them. The CDR3 loop spans 12 amino acids. Germline CDR1 reads SEHNR; CDR2 reads FQNEAQ (reference sequence). In DNA form, the CDR3 reads TGTGCCAGCAGCTTTAGCTCCTACGAGCAGTACTTC. This codes for CASSFSSYEQYF.

The chain employs TRBV20-1 and TRBJ1-2; D may be TRBD1 (5 bases). Looked up from germline, CDR1 is DFQATT and CDR2 is SNEGSKA (reference sequence). Trimming shortened V by 5 bases and J by 8 bases, and 9 bases separated the two germline ends. The CDR3 has 10 amino acids. CDR3 region: CSASGNGYTF. Here the CDR3 DNA reads TGCAGTGCTTCAGGGAACGGCTACACCTTC.

This clone was seen at least ten times. This rearrangement joins TRBV2 to TRBJ2-1; D might be TRBD1 (5 bases). The CDR3 has 14 residues. Per the germline V gene, CDR1 is SNHLY and CDR2 is FYNNEI. Trimming removed 6 bases at V and 3 bases at J, with 12 bases between. The DNA of the CDR3 is TGTGCCAGCAGGGGGCTACCCGGCTACAATGAGCAGTTCTTC. This gives the protein CASRGLPGYNEQFF.

There are many counts of this clone. This chain connects TRBV5-8 to TRBJ1-3, with a weak D call TRBD1 (5 bases). CDR3 length: 15 residues. V lost 4 bases and J lost 2, with 13 bases in between. The germline gives CDR1 SGHTS, CDR2 YDEGEE. This CDR3 reads CASSLGVIAGNTIYF. The CDR3 DNA follows: TGTGCCAGCAGCCTAGGGGTAATTGCTGGAAACACCATATATTTT.

This clone was picked up a small number of times. V gene TRBV27 combines with J gene TRBJ1-4; TRBD1 is a possible D gene (5 bases). The ends were cut back, 6 bases at V and 7 bases at J, with 15 bases in the middle. This CDR3 has 14 amino acids. Germline CDR1 is MNHEY and CDR2 is SMNVEV (reference sequence). CDR3 DNA: TGTGCCAGCAGCCTCAGGGATAGGAGTGAAAAACTGTTTTTT. Translating it yields CASSLRDRSEKLFF.

This clone was seen ten or more times. The chain uses TRBV10-3 and TRBJ1-6; no firm D call. Germline CDR1 ENHRY, CDR2 SYGVKD. The CDR3 is made up of 16 amino acids. The germline V and J ends were trimmed by 6 bases and 10 bases, with 22 bases remaining between them. CDR3 sequence reads: CAIRSPGSPSYSPLHF. CDR3 DNA: TGTGCCATCAGGAGCCCGGGATCCCCAAGCTACTCACCCCTCCACTTT.

This clone was observed at least ten times. The rearrangement uses TRBV19 and TRBJ2-2, with unresolved D. CDR3 length: 14 residues. V lost 3 bases, J lost 0 bases, and 5 bases lay in between. The V gene's germline CDR1 is LNHDA and CDR2 SQIVND (reference sequence). The CDR3 here is CASSIHSNTGELFF. Written as DNA, the CDR3 is TGTGCCAGTAGTATTCATTCGAACACCGGGGAGCTGTTTTTT.

This clone was seen repeatedly, ten times or more. The same CDR3 can be traced to other DNA sequences in this sample. V is TRBV28 and J is TRBJ2-7; TRBD1 matches 7 bases. The CDR3 has 13 amino acids. The germline gives CDR1 MDHEN, CDR2 SYDVKM. With V trimmed by 6 bases and J by 1 base, 3 bases remained unmatched. The CDR3 DNA reads TGTGCCAGCAGCCCGGGACAGTCCTACGAGCAGTACTTC. Translation gives CASSPGQSYEQYF.